This TCR beta chain was sequenced during a study of cytomegalovirus exposure and HLA in healthy donors. Study conclusions and caveats: About 90% or about 30% of the time was how often most TCR beta V segments were productive, according to an earlier analysis. Immune exposure was documented only through CMV serostatus.

Details on this clone: Its specificity is unknown.

The primer mix had 60 Vbeta and 13 Jbeta primers. This table comes from immunoSEQ multiplex PCR, and its TCRdb copy is limited to in-frame clones, with some not included. This sample's table reports roughly 190,000 clones. Germline CDR1 and CDR2: SGHRS and YFSETQ. The CDR3 sequence is 16 residues long. V was clipped by 6 bases and J by 5 bases; unmatched bases: 10. The specimen was PBMCs. The chain recombines TRBV5-1 with TRBJ2-5; 13 nucleotides align to TRBD2. This clonotype was obtained from a man aged 25-45 years in good health and CMV-seronegative. The CDR3 nucleotides are TGCGCCAGCACCTCCCGGACTAGCGGGGGTGGGGAGACCCAGTACTTC. This gives the protein CASTSRTSGGGETQYF.